Sequencing of this TCR beta chain was carried out in a study of shared clonotypes between healthy human individuals. The data were produced by immunoSEQ multiplex PCR, yet TCRdb's version contains in-frame clones alone and is incomplete. The sample includes roughly 2.5 million clones, around 90% of them seen just once. Trimming shortened V by 4 bases and J by 2 bases, and 12 bases separated the two germline ends. Germline assignment: CDR1 WNHNN and CDR2 SYGVQD (reference sequence). CDR3 length: 14 amino acids. The source of this sequence is a man younger than 35 in good health. Sequencing was carried out using naive CD4+ T cells sorted from blood. The subset was: CD45RA+ positively selected. The chain links TRBV10-1 to TRBJ2-7; D not certain. The CDR3 protein is CASSAHWPPYEQYF. In DNA form, the CDR3 reads TGCGCCAGCAGTGCCCATTGGCCACCCTACGAGCAGTACTTC.